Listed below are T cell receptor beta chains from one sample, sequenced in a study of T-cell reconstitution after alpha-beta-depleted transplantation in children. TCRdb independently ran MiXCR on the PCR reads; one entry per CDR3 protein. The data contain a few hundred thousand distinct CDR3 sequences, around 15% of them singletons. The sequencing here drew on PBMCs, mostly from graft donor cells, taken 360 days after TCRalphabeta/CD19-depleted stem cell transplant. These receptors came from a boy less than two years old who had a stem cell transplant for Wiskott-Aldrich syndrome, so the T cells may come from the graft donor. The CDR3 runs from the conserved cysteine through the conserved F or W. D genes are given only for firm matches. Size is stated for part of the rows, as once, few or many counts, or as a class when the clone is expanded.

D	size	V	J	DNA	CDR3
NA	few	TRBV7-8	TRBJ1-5	TGTGCCAGCAGCTTAGGACCGGATCAGCCCCAGCATTTT	CASSLGPDQPQHF
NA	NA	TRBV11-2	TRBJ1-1	TGTGCCAGCAGCTTAGTCCTGGGGAGGGGCACTGAAGCTTTCTTT	CASSLVLGRGTEAFF
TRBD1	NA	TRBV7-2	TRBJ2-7	TGTGCCAGCAGCTTTTACAGGGGCCTCTACGAGCAGTACTTC	CASSFYRGLYEQYF
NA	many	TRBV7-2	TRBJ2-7	TGTGCCAGCAGCTTAGTACCACCTCCCTACGAGCAGTACTTC	CASSLVPPPYEQYF
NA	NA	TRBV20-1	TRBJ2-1	TGCAGTGCTAGCGGGGCTACAGGGCGTTCGGGCAATGAGCAGTTCTTC	CSASGATGRSGNEQFF
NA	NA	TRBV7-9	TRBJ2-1	TGTGCCAGCAGCCCTAGGGGGAGTGGATTTGAGCAGTTCTTC	CASSPRGSGFEQFF
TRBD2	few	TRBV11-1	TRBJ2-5	TGTGCCAGCAGCTTTACCGTACTAGCGGGGGCCAACCAAGAGACCCAGTACTTC	CASSFTVLAGANQETQYF
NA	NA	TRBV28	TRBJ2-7	TGTGCCAGCGGTCGATCAGGGAGCTACGAGCAGTACTTC	CASGRSGSYEQYF
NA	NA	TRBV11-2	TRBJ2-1	TGTGCCAGCAGCTTAGATCAGGGACCCACCTACAATGAGCAGTTCTTC	CASSLDQGPTYNEQFF
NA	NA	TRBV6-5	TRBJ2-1	TGTGCCAGCAGTTCCGAGGGACTCCCAAACAATGAGCAGTTCTTC	CASSSEGLPNNEQFF
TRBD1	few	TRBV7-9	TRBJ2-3	TGTGCCAGCAGCCGTCAGACAGGGTGGTCCACAGATACGCAGTATTTT	CASSRQTGWSTDTQYF
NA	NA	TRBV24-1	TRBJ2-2	TGTGCCACCAGTGATTGGAGAGGGCGGTCCGGGGAGCTGTTTTTT	CATSDWRGRSGELFF
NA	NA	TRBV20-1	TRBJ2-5	TGCAGTGTTGACCGAGGAGAGACCCAGTACTTC	CSVDRGETQYF
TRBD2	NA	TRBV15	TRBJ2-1	TGTGCCACCAGCAGAGATATAGAAACTAGCGGGCTTACCTACAATGAGCAGTTCTTC	CATSRDIETSGLTYNEQFF
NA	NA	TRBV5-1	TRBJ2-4	TGCGCCAGCAGCCAGCCGATGAGGGGGTTCAAAAACATTCAGTACTTC	CASSQPMRGFKNIQYF
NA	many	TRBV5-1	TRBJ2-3	TGCGCCAGCAGCTTGGGGACCACCGGGACAGATACGCAGTATTTT	CASSLGTTGTDTQYF
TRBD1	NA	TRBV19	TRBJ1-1	TGTGCCAGTAGTATCCTCCGGGACAGCCTAAGGAACACTGAAGCTTTCTTT	CASSILRDSLRNTEAFF
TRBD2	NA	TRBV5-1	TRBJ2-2	TGCGCCAGCAGCACGGGACTAGCGGGCACCGGGGAGCTGTTTTTT	CASSTGLAGTGELFF
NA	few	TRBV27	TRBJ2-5	TGTGCCAGCAGTACCCGCAGGGGTGAGACCCAGTACTTC	CASSTRRGETQYF
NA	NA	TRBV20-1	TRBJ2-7	TGCAGTGCAGCCGGGATCCCCTACGAGCAGTACTTC	CSAAGIPYEQYF
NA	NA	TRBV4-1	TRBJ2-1	TGCGCCAGCAGCCAAAGGGAGGCGGCGGACTCCTACAATGAGCAGTTCTTC	CASSQREAADSYNEQFF
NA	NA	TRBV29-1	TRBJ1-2	TGCAGCGTACAAGGGAATGGCTACACCTTC	CSVQGNGYTF
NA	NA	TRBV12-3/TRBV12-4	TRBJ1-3	TGTGCCAGCAGTTTGGCGGGGGTTAGAAACACCATATATTTT	CASSLAGVRNTIYF
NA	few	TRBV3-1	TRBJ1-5	TGTGCCAGCAGCCAAAGGGCAGGGCCCAATCAGCCCCAGCATTTT	CASSQRAGPNQPQHF
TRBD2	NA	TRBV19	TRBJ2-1	TGTGCCAGTAGTACCCGTCGACTAGCGGGCGCCAATGAGCAGTTCTTC	CASSTRRLAGANEQFF
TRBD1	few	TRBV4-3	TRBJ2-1	TGCGCCAGCAGCCACGACAGGGAGTCATACAATGAGCAGTTCTTC	CASSHDRESYNEQFF
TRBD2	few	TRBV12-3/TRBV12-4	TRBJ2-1	TGTGCCAGCAGTTCAGGACTAGCGGTGCGCCCCTCCTACAATGAGCAGTTCTTC	CASSSGLAVRPSYNEQFF
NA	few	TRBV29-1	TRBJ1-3	TGCAGCGTGGTTTACTCTGGAAACACCATATATTTT	CSVVYSGNTIYF
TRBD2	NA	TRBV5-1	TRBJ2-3	TGCGCCAGCAGCTTTTGGCCGGCGGGAGGCACAGATACGCAGTATTTT	CASSFWPAGGTDTQYF